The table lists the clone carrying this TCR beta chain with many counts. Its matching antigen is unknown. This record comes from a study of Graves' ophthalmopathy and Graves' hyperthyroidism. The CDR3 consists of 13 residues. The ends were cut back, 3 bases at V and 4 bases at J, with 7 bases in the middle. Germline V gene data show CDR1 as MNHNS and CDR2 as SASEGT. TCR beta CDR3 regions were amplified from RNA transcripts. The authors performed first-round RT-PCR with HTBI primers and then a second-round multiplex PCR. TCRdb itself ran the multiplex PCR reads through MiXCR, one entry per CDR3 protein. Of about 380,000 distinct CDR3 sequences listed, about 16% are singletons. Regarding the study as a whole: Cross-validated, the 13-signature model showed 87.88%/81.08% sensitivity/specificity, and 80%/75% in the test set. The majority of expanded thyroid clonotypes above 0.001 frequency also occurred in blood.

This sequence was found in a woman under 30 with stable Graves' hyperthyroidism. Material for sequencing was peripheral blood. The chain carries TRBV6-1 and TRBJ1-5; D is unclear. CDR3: CASSDNINQPQHF. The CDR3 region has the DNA TGTGCCAGCAGTGACAACATTAATCAGCCCCAGCATTTT.